These T cell receptor beta chains were read from a single sample in a study of cytomegalovirus exposure and HLA in healthy donors. The data were produced by immunoSEQ multiplex PCR, yet TCRdb's version contains in-frame clones alone and is incomplete. The sample carries 200,000 to 250,000 clones, 77% recorded once. The specimen sequenced was PBMCs. The receptors were sampled from a woman aged 60-70 years in good health and CMV-seropositive. Both conserved end residues are trimmed from each CDR3. Expanded clones get a size class; other rows say once, few or many, or leave the size out.

v_call clone_size cdr3_aa
TRBV19 - ASSSWSDTPNYGYT
TRBV27 - ASSFAGANYGYT
TRBV19 - ASSIYGRADQETQY
TRBV27 once ASNSGGVYNEQF
TRBV27 - ASRSQGRETQY
TRBV7-3 - ASSLKSGGAYEQY
TRBV11-2 - ASSSNLGKLF
TRBV12-5 - ASGPGGTLANYGYT
TRBV7-8 - ASSRGGAGTEAF
TRBV18 - ASSPQGQGTEKLF
TRBV6-4 - ASRREPLTDTQY
TRBV6-6 - ASSHVGRGDSYEQY
TRBV2 - ASTGTRAF